The entry that follows covers one TCR beta chain sequence. Exclusion applied to patients with autoimmune disease history or systemic immunosuppression. CDR3 length: 16 residues. With V trimmed by 4 bases and J by 0 bases, 4 bases remained unmatched. The germline gives CDR1 KGHSH, CDR2 LQKENI. Produced via immunoSEQ multiplex PCR; TCRdb's table is partial and in-frame only. The table has approximately 68,000 clones, about four fifths seen once. The entry originates in a study of OX40 agonist ivuxolimab in advanced cancers. Across the study: Patients receiving dose escalation had hepatocellular carcinoma, melanoma, renal cell or head and neck cancer.

The source of this sequence is an adult with an advanced solid tumor such as melanoma, head and neck, liver or kidney cancer. V gene TRBV18 combines with J gene TRBJ1-3; 9 bases are shared with TRBD1. Here the sequenced sample was CD4+ or CD8+ T cells sorted from blood, taken in a trial of the OX40 agonist ivuxolimab. The CDR3 here is CASSLQGAYSGNTIYF. The CDR3 DNA follows: TGTGCCAGCTCACTACAGGGGGCTTACTCTGGAAACACCATATATTTT.